The text below deals with one T cell receptor (beta chain). Germline lookup yields CDR1 SQVTM and CDR2 ANQGSEA. Trimming pared 6 bases from V and 6 bases from J, leaving 12 bases between. The CDR3 is 11 amino acids. This sample was taken from a study of cytomegalovirus exposure and HLA in healthy donors. A multiplex PCR was run with 60 Vbeta primers and 13 Jbeta primers. Profiled with immunoSEQ multiplex PCR; TCRdb holds only in-frame clones, not every one. The table lists roughly 130,000 clones, around 79% of them singletons. The sample consisted of PBMCs. The chain joins TRBV29-1 to TRBJ2-7, with D hard to call. This TCR was sampled from a female donor in good health and CMV-seronegative. CDR3 nucleotides: TGCAGCGTACGACTCGGCCCCGAGCAGTACTTC. This gives the protein CSVRLGPEQYF.